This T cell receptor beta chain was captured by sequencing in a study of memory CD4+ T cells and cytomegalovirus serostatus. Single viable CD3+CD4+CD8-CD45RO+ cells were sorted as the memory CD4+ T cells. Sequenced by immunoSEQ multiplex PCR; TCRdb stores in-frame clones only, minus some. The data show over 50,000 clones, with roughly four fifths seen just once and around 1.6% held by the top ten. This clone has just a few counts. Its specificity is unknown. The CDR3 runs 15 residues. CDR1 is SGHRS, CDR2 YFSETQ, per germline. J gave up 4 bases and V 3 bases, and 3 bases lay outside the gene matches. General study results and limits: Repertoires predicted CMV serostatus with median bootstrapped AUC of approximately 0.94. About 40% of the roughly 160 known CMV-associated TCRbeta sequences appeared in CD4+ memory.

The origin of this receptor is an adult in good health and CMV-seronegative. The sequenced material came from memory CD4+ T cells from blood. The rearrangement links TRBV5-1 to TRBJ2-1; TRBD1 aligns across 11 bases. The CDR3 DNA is TGCGCCAGCAGCTGGACAGGGGGCGCTTACAATGAGCAGTTCTTC. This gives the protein CASSWTGGAYNEQFF.